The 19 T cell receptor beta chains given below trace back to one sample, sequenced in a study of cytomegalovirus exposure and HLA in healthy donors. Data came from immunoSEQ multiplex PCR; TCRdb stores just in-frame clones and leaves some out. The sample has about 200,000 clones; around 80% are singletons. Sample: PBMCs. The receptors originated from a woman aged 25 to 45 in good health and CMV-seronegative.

CDR3 DNA sequence: TGTGCCAGCAGCCAAGGCGGTGCTCACAATGAGCAGTTCTTC. Translating it yields CASSQGGAHNEQFF. J is TRBJ2-1 and V is TRBV4-2; no clear D. Trimming removed 1 base from V and 5 bases from J, with 9 bases in between. This CDR3 is 14 amino acids long. CDR1 and CDR2 (germline): LGHNA, YNFKEQ.

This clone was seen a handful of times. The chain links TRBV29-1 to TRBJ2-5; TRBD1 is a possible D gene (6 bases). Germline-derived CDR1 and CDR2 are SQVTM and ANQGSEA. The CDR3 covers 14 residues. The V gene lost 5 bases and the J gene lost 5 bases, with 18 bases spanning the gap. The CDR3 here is CSVPQNRVEETQYF. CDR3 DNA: TGCAGCGTTCCCCAAAACAGGGTCGAGGAGACCCAGTACTTC. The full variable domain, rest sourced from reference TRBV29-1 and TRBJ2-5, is SAVISQKPSRDICQRGTSLTIQCQVDSQVTMMFWYRQQPGQSLTLIATANQGSEATYESGFVIDKFPISRPNLTFSTLTVSNMSPEDSSIYLCSVPQNRVEETQYFGPGTRLLVL.

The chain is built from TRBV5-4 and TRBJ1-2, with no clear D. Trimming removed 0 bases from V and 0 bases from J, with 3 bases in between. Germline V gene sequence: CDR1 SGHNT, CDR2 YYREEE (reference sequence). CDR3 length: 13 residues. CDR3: CASSLGANYGYTF. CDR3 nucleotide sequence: TGTGCCAGCAGCTTGGGCGCTAACTATGGCTACACCTTC.

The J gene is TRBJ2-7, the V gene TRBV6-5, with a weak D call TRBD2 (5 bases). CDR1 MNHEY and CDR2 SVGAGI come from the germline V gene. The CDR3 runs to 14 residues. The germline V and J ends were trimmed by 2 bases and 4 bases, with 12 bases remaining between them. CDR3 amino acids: CASSYVDGVYEQYF. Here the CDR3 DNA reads TGTGCCAGCAGTTACGTTGACGGGGTATACGAGCAGTACTTC.

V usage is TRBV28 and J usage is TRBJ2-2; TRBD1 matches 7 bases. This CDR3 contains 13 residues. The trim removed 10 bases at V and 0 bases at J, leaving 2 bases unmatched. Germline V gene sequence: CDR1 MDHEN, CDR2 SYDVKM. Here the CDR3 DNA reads TGTGCCACCGGGACAGCGAACACCGGGGAGCTGTTTTTT. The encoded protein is CATGTANTGELFF.

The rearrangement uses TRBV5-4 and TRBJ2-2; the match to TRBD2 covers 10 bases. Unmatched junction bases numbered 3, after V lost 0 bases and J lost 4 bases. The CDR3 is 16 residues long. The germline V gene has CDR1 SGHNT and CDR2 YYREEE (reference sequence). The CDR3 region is CASSLELAGATGELFF. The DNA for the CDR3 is TGTGCCAGCAGCTTGGAGCTAGCGGGGGCCACCGGGGAGCTGTTTTTT.

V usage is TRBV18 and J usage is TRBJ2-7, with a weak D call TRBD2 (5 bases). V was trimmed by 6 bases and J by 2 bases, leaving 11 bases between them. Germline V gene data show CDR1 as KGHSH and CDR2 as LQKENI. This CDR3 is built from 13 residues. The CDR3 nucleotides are TGTGCCAGCTCCCCCGCCGGGGCCTACGAGCAGTACTTC. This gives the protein CASSPAGAYEQYF.

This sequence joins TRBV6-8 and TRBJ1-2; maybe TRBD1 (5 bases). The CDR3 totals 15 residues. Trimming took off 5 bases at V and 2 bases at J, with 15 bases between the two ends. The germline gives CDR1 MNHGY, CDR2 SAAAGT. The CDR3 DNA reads TGTGCCAGCAGTGCGCAGGGTGAGCTAAACTATGGCTACACCTTC. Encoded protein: CASSAQGELNYGYTF.

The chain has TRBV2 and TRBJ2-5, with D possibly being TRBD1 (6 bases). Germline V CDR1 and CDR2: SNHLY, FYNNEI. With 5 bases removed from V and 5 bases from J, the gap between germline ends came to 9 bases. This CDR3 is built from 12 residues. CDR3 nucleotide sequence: TGTGCCAGCAGTTGGACAGCTGAGACCCAGTACTTC. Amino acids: CASSWTAETQYF.

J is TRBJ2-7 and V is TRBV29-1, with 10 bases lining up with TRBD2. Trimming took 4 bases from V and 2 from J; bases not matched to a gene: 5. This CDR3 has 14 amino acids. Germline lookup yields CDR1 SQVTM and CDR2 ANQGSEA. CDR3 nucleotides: TGCAGCGTTGCAATCCTAGCGGGAGCCTACGAGCAGTACTTC. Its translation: CSVAILAGAYEQYF.

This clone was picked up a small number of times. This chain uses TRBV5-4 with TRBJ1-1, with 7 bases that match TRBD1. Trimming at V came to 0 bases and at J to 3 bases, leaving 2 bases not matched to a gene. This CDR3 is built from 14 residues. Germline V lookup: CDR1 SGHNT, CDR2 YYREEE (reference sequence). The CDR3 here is CASSLGDRDTEAFF. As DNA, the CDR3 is TGTGCCAGCAGCTTGGGAGACAGGGACACTGAAGCTTTCTTT.

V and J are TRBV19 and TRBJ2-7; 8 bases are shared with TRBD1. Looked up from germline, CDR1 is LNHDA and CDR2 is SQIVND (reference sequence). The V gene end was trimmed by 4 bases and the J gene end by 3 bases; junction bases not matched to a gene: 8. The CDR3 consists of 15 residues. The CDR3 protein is CASSSTRDRYYEQYF. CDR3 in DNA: TGTGCCAGTAGTAGTACCCGGGACAGGTACTACGAGCAGTACTTC.

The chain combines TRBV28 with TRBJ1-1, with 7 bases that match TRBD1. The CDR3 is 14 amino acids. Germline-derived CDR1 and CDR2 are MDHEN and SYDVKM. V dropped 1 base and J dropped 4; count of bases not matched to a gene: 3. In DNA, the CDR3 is TGTGCCAGCAGTTTATCAGGGGGAGGCACTGAAGCTTTCTTT. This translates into CASSLSGGGTEAFF.

The CDR3 loop is CASSPGGTVLRYTF. The CDR3, as DNA: TGTGCCAGCAGTCCAGGGGGGACAGTCCTCCGCTACACCTTC. The V call is TRBV28, the J call TRBJ1-2, with 7 bases fitting TRBD1. V was pared by 5 bases and J by 9 bases, with 12 bases of the junction left unmatched. The CDR3 runs 14 residues. Germline V gene sequence: CDR1 MDHEN, CDR2 SYDVKM.

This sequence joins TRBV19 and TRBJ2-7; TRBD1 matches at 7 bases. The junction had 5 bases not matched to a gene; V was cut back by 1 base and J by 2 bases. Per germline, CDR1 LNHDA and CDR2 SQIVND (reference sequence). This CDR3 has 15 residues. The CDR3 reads CASSIGPGQTYEQYF. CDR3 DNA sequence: TGTGCCAGTAGTATAGGTCCGGGACAGACCTACGAGCAGTACTTC.

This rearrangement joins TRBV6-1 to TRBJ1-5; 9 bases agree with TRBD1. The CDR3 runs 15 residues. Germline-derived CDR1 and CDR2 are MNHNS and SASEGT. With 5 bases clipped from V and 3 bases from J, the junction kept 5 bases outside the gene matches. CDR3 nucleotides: TGTGCCAGCAGTTCACAGGGGGCGAACAATCAGCCCCAGCATTTT. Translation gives CASSSQGANNQPQHF.

In DNA form, the CDR3 reads TGTGCCGGAACCCGGGACAGGGGTGTGAACGAGCAGTACTTC. It encodes CAGTRDRGVNEQYF. The rearrangement joins TRBV19 to TRBJ2-7; 10 bases fit TRBD1. Germline loops: CDR1 LNHDA, CDR2 SQIVND (reference sequence). The trim removed 11 bases at V and 5 bases at J, leaving 12 bases unmatched. The CDR3 runs to 14 residues.

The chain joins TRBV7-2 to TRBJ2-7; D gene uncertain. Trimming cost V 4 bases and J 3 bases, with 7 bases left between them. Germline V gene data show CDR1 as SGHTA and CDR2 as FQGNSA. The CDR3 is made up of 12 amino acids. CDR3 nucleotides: TGTGCCAGCAGCTACCTCGGCTACGAGCAGTACTTC. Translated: CASSYLGYEQYF.

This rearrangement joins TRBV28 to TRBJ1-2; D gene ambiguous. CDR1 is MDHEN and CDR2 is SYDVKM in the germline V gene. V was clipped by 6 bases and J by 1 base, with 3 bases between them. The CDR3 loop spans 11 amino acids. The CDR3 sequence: CASSFNYGYTF. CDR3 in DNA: TGTGCCAGCAGCTTTAACTATGGCTACACCTTC.